These 8 T cell receptor beta chains came from one sample sequenced in a study of blood T cell repertoires in COVID-19. Generated by immunoSEQ multiplex PCR, the TCRdb table keeps only in-frame clones and is missing some. There are a few hundred thousand clones in the sample; around 84% occur only once, and 3.6% lies in the top ten. Sequenced sample: peripheral blood. The receptors were sampled from a young woman with acute or convalescent COVID-19.

The rearrangement uses TRBV5-1 and TRBJ2-1; D is perhaps TRBD1 (5 bases). The CDR3 spans 15 residues. Trimming cost V 2 bases and J 7 bases, with 16 bases left between them. The V gene's germline CDR1 is SGHRS and CDR2 YFSETQ. The CDR3 is CASSFDSFRVNEQFF. DNA for the CDR3: TGCGCCAGCAGCTTCGACAGCTTTAGGGTGAATGAGCAGTTCTTC.

This clone has a handful of counts. This chain joins TRBV11-2 and TRBJ1-6; no reliable D call. The CDR3 has 14 residues. Deletions cut 5 bases from V and 8 bases from J, with 13 bases between. Germline lookup yields CDR1 SGHAT and CDR2 FQNNGV. The CDR3 spells CASSLTRVYSPLHF. CDR3 DNA sequence: TGTGCCAGCAGCCTTACTAGAGTTTATTCACCCCTCCACTTT.

This clone was observed a handful of times. V usage is TRBV6-6 and J usage is TRBJ1-2, with 9 positions matching TRBD1. Germline CDR1 MNHNY, CDR2 SVGAGI (reference sequence). V dropped 2 bases and J dropped 2; count of bases not matched to a gene: 6. The CDR3 is 16 residues long. The CDR3 spells CASSYPPTGGNYGYTF. Here the CDR3 DNA reads TGTGCCAGCAGTTACCCACCGACAGGGGGGAACTATGGCTACACCTTC.

This chain uses TRBV21-1 with TRBJ1-2; TRBD1, the D gene given by the table, was not confirmed from the DNA. TRBV21-1 is a pseudogene segment. This CDR3 comprises 13 residues. The CDR3 DNA follows: TGTGCCGAGCTCAGGGGGAAGAGATATGGCTACACCTTC. This gives the protein CAELRGKRYGYTF.

The chain has TRBV21-1 and TRBJ2-1; the D call TRBD2 from the table was never checked on the DNA. TRBV21-1 is a known pseudogene. The CDR3 has 19 amino acids. CDR3: CASSKGGTSGGAAYNEQFF. For the CDR3, the DNA is TGTGCCAGCAGCAAAGGTGGGACTAGCGGGGGGGCCGCCTACAATGAGCAGTTCTTC.

The chain employs TRBV28 and TRBJ2-7, with 10 nucleotides matching TRBD1. The CDR3 extends over 15 amino acids. Germline lookup yields CDR1 MDHEN and CDR2 SYDVKM. J was trimmed by 3 bases and V by 5 bases; bases with no gene match: 7. CDR3 in amino acids: CASSVRQGAGYEQYF. The CDR3 DNA reads TGTGCCAGCAGTGTCCGACAGGGGGCGGGCTACGAGCAGTACTTC.

In nucleotides, the CDR3 is TGTGCCAGCAGCCTGAGGGACAGGGGGCTCACTGAAGCTTTCTTT. It yields the protein CASSLRDRGLTEAFF. J is TRBJ1-1 and V is TRBV7-9, with 12 positions matching TRBD1. Per the germline V gene, CDR1 is SEHNR and CDR2 is FQNEAQ (reference sequence). The CDR3 consists of 15 residues. Unmatched junction bases numbered 5, after V lost 5 bases and J lost 4 bases.

CDR3 loop: CATSATPGTGSGYDPGYTF. CDR3 in DNA: TGTGCCACCAGTGCCACCCCCGGGACAGGGTCGGGGTATGATCCTGGCTACACCTTC. The rearrangement uses TRBV24-1 and TRBJ1-2, with 9 bases aligning to TRBD1. The germline V gene has CDR1 KGHDR and CDR2 SFDVKD. The length of the CDR3 is 19 residues. The ends lost 5 bases at V and 7 bases at J; junction bases unmatched: 22.